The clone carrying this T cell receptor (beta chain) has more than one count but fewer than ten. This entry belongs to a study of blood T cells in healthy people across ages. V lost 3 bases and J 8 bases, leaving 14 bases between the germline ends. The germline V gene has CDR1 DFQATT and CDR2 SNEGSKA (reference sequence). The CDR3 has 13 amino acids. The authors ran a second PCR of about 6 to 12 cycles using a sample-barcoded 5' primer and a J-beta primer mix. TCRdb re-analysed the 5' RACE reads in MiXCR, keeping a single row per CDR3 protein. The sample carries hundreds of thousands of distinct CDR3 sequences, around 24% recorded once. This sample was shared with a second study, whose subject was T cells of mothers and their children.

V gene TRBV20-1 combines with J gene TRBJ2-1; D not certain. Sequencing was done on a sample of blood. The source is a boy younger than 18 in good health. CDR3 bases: TGCAGTGCTAGCAACCTGGAAACCGATGAGCAGTTCTTC. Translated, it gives CSASNLETDEQFF.